This T cell receptor beta chain was obtained from a study of metastatic and nonmetastatic thyroid tumors. Study-wide context: Repertoires from blood and tumor or nodule tissue of malignant and benign thyroid patients were compared.

This clone was seen ten or more times. Its antigen is unknown. Before thyroid surgery, none of the patients had received any treatment. Overall study results and limits: Across blood and tumor, TCR beta diversity in malignant thyroid tumors was reportedly significantly higher than in benign nodules.

The CDR3 runs to 13 residues. Germline V lookup: CDR1 SNHLY, CDR2 FYNNEI. Trimming pared 4 bases from V and 6 bases from J, leaving 9 bases between. As originally analysed: A distant-metastasis classifier for papillary thyroid cancer was built using CDR3 differences across clinicopathological groups. MiXCR reprocessed the PCR reads for TCRdb. Here the V and J calls rest on TCRdb's processing, not on the authors' analysis. Among 40,000 or so clones, about 13% were seen once, and the ten largest hold 9% to 9.5%. This sequence joins TRBV2 and TRBJ2-2; no definite D call. Sequencing was done on a sample of blood. The sequence was collected from a female donor with papillary thyroid cancer or a benign thyroid nodule (not recorded which). Some clones in this sample may be carry-over from other donors' samples. CDR3 nucleotides: TGTGCCAGCAGTGGGGGTCGCTCCGGGGAGCTGTTTTTT. Its protein is CASSGGRSGELFF.